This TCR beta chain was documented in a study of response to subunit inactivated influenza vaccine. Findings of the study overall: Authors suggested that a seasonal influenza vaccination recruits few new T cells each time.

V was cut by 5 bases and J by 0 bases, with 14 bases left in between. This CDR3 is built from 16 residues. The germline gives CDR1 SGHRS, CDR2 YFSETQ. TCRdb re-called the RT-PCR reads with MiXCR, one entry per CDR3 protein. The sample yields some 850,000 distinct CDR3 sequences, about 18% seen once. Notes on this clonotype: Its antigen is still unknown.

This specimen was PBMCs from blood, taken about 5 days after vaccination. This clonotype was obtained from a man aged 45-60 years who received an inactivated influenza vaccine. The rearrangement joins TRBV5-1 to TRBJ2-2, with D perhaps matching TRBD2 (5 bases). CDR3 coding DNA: TGCGCCAGCAGTTGGGCGGGTAAACCGAACACCGGGGAGCTGTTTTTT. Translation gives CASSWAGKPNTGELFF.